A single sample gave rise to the 20 T cell receptor beta chains below, sequenced in a study of Ad26.COV2.S vaccination and SARS-CoV-2 variants. Method: immunoSEQ multiplex PCR; TCRdb's copy keeps in-frame clones and lacks some. The table has about 280,000 clones, around 87% seen once. Treatment meaning: roughly 18 received Ad26.COV2.S at low or high dose, single or two shots; 5 received placebo; per-sample allocation not given. After the first vaccine or placebo injection, samples were drawn on day 63. The material sequenced was peripheral blood, taken in a trial of Ad26.COV2.S vaccine versus placebo. Source of these receptors: a person aged 18 to 59 who received the Ad26.COV2.S COVID-19 vaccine or a placebo.

This clone is a singleton in its sample. This chain connects TRBV10-2 to TRBJ1-2; perhaps TRBD1 as D (6 bases). This CDR3 is built from 16 residues. Between the trimmed V and J ends, which lost 3 bases and 8 bases, there was a span of 22 bases. Germline V lookup: CDR1 WSHSY, CDR2 SAAADI. Written as DNA, the CDR3 is TGCGCCAGCAGTGACTACAGGGAACTCGCTCAGGAGGGCTACACCTTC. As protein: CASSDYRELAQEGYTF.

This clone occurred a few times. This chain joins TRBV3-1 (or the pseudogene TRBV3-2) and TRBJ1-1; 9 bases fit TRBD1. Germline CDR1 LGHDT, CDR2 YNNKEL (reference sequence). The CDR3 runs 15 residues. Unmatched junction bases numbered 6, after V lost 6 bases and J lost 1 base. The DNA of the CDR3 is TGTGCCAGCAGTTTGCCGGGACAGGGGAACACTGAAGCTTTCTTT. It codes for CASSLPGQGNTEAFF.

The chain uses TRBV3-1 (or the pseudogene TRBV3-2) and TRBJ1-2; possibly TRBD1 for D (5 bases). Germline V gene lookup returns CDR1 LGHDT and CDR2 YNNKEL (reference sequence). The germline V and J ends were trimmed by 0 bases and 14 bases, with 19 bases remaining between them. This CDR3 spans 14 amino acids. The CDR3 loop reads CASSQDPVRVTNTF. Here the CDR3 DNA reads TGTGCCAGCAGCCAAGATCCGGTCAGGGTCACTAATACCTTC.

The genes are TRBV4-1 and TRBJ2-5; TRBD2 matches 9 bases. Germline V gene lookup returns CDR1 MGHRA and CDR2 YSYEKL. This CDR3 is built from 16 residues. Germline trimming cut 2 bases from V and 5 bases from J; bases unmatched to any gene: 9. CDR3 nucleotides: TGCGCCAGCAGCCAATTAAGCGGGAGGCTCTCGGAGACCCAGTACTTC. Translation gives CASSQLSGRLSETQYF.

The chain links TRBV5-5 to TRBJ1-1, with TRBD1 matching over 10 bases. This CDR3 is 16 amino acids long. CDR1 SGHKS and CDR2 YYEKEE come from the germline V gene (reference sequence). V lost 0 bases and J lost 1; bases outside the gene matches: 3. The CDR3 here is CASSLARTGGNTEAFF. The DNA for the CDR3 is TGTGCCAGCAGCTTGGCTCGGACAGGGGGGAACACTGAAGCTTTCTTT.

The rearrangement joins TRBV5-1 to TRBJ2-7, with TRBD2 matching 9 bases. Per the germline V gene, CDR1 is SGHRS and CDR2 is YFSETQ. Trimming cost V 0 bases and J 0 bases; bases outside gene matches: 1. CDR3 length equals 15 residues. The CDR3 DNA reads TGCGCCAGCAGCTTGGGTAGCGGGAGCTCCTACGAGCAGTACTTC. This codes for CASSLGSGSSYEQYF.

The chain recombines TRBV5-1 with TRBJ2-1; the D gene is possibly TRBD2 (5 bases). The ends were cut back, 2 bases at V and 4 bases at J, with 10 bases in the middle. The CDR3 is made up of 14 amino acids. Looked up from germline, CDR1 is SGHRS and CDR2 is YFSETQ. CDR3 in DNA: TGCGCCAGCAGCTTACTCGGGGTTTACAATGAGCAGTTCTTC. Translated: CASSLLGVYNEQFF.

The chain couples TRBV7-2 to TRBJ1-3; no clear D gene. Trimming removed 2 bases at V and 6 bases at J, with 8 bases between. This CDR3 has 13 residues. Germline assignment: CDR1 SGHTA and CDR2 FQGNSA. CDR3 DNA sequence: TGTGCCAGCAGCTTACGGGCCGAAAACACCATATATTTT. It specifies CASSLRAENTIYF. Full variable domain (missing parts from reference TRBV7-2 and TRBJ1-3): GAGVSQSPSNKVTEKGKDVELRCDPISGHTALYWYRQSLGQGLEFLIYFQGNSAPDKSGLPSDRFSAERTGGSVSTLTIQRTQQEDSAVYLCASSLRAENTIYFGEGSWLTVV.

This clone was observed a few times. The chain uses TRBV28 and TRBJ1-5; D may be TRBD1 (6 bases). Trimming removed 7 bases at V and 6 bases at J, with 16 bases between. The CDR3 spans 14 residues. The germline gives CDR1 MDHEN, CDR2 SYDVKM. CDR3 residues: CASISGGLGQPQHF. The DNA of the CDR3 is TGTGCCAGCATTTCCGGGGGGCTGGGTCAGCCCCAGCATTTT.

This clone was observed a handful of times. The CDR3 loop reads CASSQDREVYNEQFF. In nucleotides, the CDR3 is TGTGCCAGCAGCCAAGATAGGGAGGTCTACAATGAGCAGTTCTTC. The rearrangement joins TRBV4-2 to TRBJ2-1, with TRBD2 as a possible D gene (6 bases). The germline CDR1 and CDR2 sequences are LGHNA and YNFKEQ. Trimming removed 0 bases at V and 3 bases at J, with 9 bases between. This CDR3 spans 15 amino acids.

This rearrangement joins TRBV11-2 to TRBJ2-5, with 9 bases identical to TRBD2. The V and J ends lost 3 bases and 3 bases, in that order; junction bases with no gene match: 11. Germline V gives CDR1 SGHAT, CDR2 FQNNGV. The CDR3 is made up of 17 amino acids. The CDR3 loop reads CASSFGGREGRKETQYF. CDR3 nucleotides: TGTGCCAGCAGCTTTGGCGGGAGGGAAGGAAGGAAAGAGACCCAGTACTTC.

The chain couples TRBV28 to TRBJ2-3, with 13 bases aligning to TRBD2. Germline CDR1 MDHEN, CDR2 SYDVKM. The CDR3 contains 16 residues. Trimming took 4 bases from V and 3 from J; bases not matched to a gene: 4. CDR3 sequence reads: CASSWTSGGATDTQYF. CDR3 nucleotides: TGTGCCAGCAGTTGGACTAGCGGGGGAGCAACAGATACGCAGTATTTT.

This chain joins TRBV7-2 and TRBJ2-7, with D maybe TRBD2 (5 bases). This CDR3 region has 14 residues. CDR1 is SGHTA and CDR2 is FQGNSA in the germline V gene. V lost 1 base, J lost 2 bases, and 9 bases lay in between. The CDR3 bases are TGTGCCAGCAGCTTAGAGAGGGCAGCCTACGAGCAGTACTTC. This encodes CASSLERAAYEQYF. Drawing the rest from reference TRBV7-2 and TRBJ2-7, the complete variable domain is GAGVSQSPSNKVTEKGKDVELRCDPISGHTALYWYRQSLGQGLEFLIYFQGNSAPDKSGLPSDRFSAERTGGSVSTLTIQRTQQEDSAVYLCASSLERAAYEQYFGPGTRLTVT.

The rearrangement joins TRBV7-9 to TRBJ2-3; 11 bases align to TRBD2. Germline V gene lookup returns CDR1 SEHNR and CDR2 FQNEAQ (reference sequence). The CDR3 runs 18 residues. V lost 0 bases and J lost 0; bases outside the gene matches: 5. The DNA for the CDR3 is TGTGCCAGCAGCTTAGCGCTTTTAGCGGGAGGGAGCACAGATACGCAGTATTTT. It specifies CASSLALLAGGSTDTQYF.

The chain links TRBV28 to TRBJ1-1; 7 bases agree with TRBD1. This CDR3 comprises 14 residues. Germline CDR1 is MDHEN and CDR2 is SYDVKM. V lost 5 bases to trimming and J lost 9 bases; unmatched junction nucleotides: 12. CDR3 in DNA: TGTGCCAGCAGTGAACCGGGACAGAGGCCCCAAGCTTTCTTT. Translating gives CASSEPGQRPQAFF.

This chain links TRBV23-1 with TRBJ2-7, with 8 bases identical to TRBD2. TRBV23-1 is marked as an open reading frame, function uncertain. The CDR3 is made up of 14 amino acids. Trimming cost V 4 bases and J 6 bases; bases outside gene matches: 8. The DNA of the CDR3 is TGCGCCAGCAGTCCTTCTCAGCGGGAGTCCGAGCAGTACTTC. Translating gives CASSPSQRESEQYF.

The chain joins TRBV3-1 (or the pseudogene TRBV3-2) to TRBJ2-7; 8 nucleotides line up with TRBD2. V was pared by 5 bases and J by 0 bases, with 3 bases of the junction left unmatched. This CDR3 region has 14 residues. Looked up from germline, CDR1 is LGHDT and CDR2 is YNNKEL (reference sequence). This CDR3 is CASSYGGASYEQYF. As DNA, the CDR3 is TGTGCCAGCAGCTACGGGGGGGCCTCCTACGAGCAGTACTTC.

This clone was seen only once. The chain recombines TRBV5-1 with TRBJ2-3; no clear D. The germline V gene has CDR1 SGHRS and CDR2 YFSETQ. V dropped 3 bases and J dropped 0 bases, with 8 bases sitting between them. CDR3 length: 14 residues. The CDR3 is CASSSLASTDTQYF. CDR3 coding DNA: TGCGCCAGCAGCTCTTTGGCTAGCACAGATACGCAGTATTTT.

V usage is TRBV13 and J usage is TRBJ1-5, with 7 bases matching TRBD1. Germline CDR1 is PRHDT and CDR2 is FYEKMQ (reference sequence). The trim removed 0 bases at V and 7 bases at J, leaving 6 bases unmatched. The CDR3 is 15 residues long. In DNA, the CDR3 is TGTGCCAGCAGCTTAGGCCGCTTCAGGGGGCAGCCCCAGCATTTT. As protein: CASSLGRFRGQPQHF.

This clone was observed a handful of times. This chain uses TRBV6-5 with TRBJ1-5; 7 bases line up with TRBD1. Losses at the gene ends were 2 bases for V and 7 bases for J; bases not matched to a gene: 5. The CDR3 length is 14 residues. CDR1 is MNHEY and CDR2 is SVGAGI in the germline V gene. The CDR3 DNA sequence: TGTGCCAGCAGTTACGACAGGGCGGGACAGCCCCAGCATTTT. Amino acids: CASSYDRAGQPQHF.